These T cell receptor beta chains were read from a single sample in a study of blood T cell repertoires in COVID-19. TCRdb's copy holds only in-frame clones and misses some; the assay was immunoSEQ multiplex PCR. This sample carries tens of thousands of clones, roughly four fifths of them seen once, and the ten largest clones take 25% to 35%. Sequencing was done on a sample of peripheral blood. All receptors come from a man aged 60 to 69 with COVID-19, enrolled during active disease. CDR3s include the opening cysteine and the closing phenylalanine or tryptophan. A D gene is named only where the DNA matches it firmly. Size is stated for part of the rows, as once, few or many counts, or as a class when the clone is expanded.

>TRBV5-6|NA|NA|TRBJ2-7
TGTGCCAGCAGCTTGGCAGACAGCCTCTACGAGCAGTACTTC
CASSLADSLYEQYF
>TRBV18|NA|NA|TRBJ2-4
TGTGCCAGCTCACCACAGCTAAGCGTGAGCAAAAACATTCAGTACTTC
CASSPQLSVSKNIQYF
>TRBV1|once|NA|TRBJ2-3
TGCACCAGCAGCCACCGAGCGGGGGGGCCTACAGATACGCAGTATTTT
CTSSHRAGGPTDTQYF
>TRBV19|few|TRBD1|TRBJ1-6
TGTGCCACCCGGACAGGGGGCGGATCACCCCTCCACTTT
CATRTGGGSPLHF
>TRBV5-5|NA|NA|TRBJ1-1
TGTGCCAGCAGCTGGGGACAGAACACTGAAGCTTTCTTT
CASSWGQNTEAFF
>TRBV10-1|NA|TRBD1|TRBJ2-4
TGCGCCAGCAATCGATCCCCGGACAGGGGTAGCGCCAAAAACATTCAGTACTTC
CASNRSPDRGSAKNIQYF
>TRBV7-9|NA|TRBD2|TRBJ2-3
TGTGCCAGCAGTCTTTCCCCTAGCGGGGGAAAAAGCACAGATACGCAGTATTTT
CASSLSPSGGKSTDTQYF
>TRBV6-5|NA|TRBD2|TRBJ2-7
TGTGCCAGCAGTCTTAGCGGGACCTCCTACGAGCAGTACTTC
CASSLSGTSYEQYF
>TRBV27|NA|NA|TRBJ2-6
TGTGCCAGCAGTCCCTTGTCCGCTGGGGCCAACGTCCTGACTTTC
CASSPLSAGANVLTF
>TRBV4-1|NA|NA|TRBJ2-7
TGCGCCAGCAGCCAAGACCAGGGAAGGGAGCAGTACTTC
CASSQDQGREQYF
>TRBV19|NA|NA|TRBJ1-1
TGTGCCAGTAGTATCGGCGGGGCGTTCACTGAAGCTTTCTTT
CASSIGGAFTEAFF
>TRBV19|NA|NA|TRBJ1-5
TGTGCCAGTAGTATTGGAGAAGAAGGGGGTATGAGCAATCAGCCCCAGCATTTT
CASSIGEEGGMSNQPQHF
>TRBV9|NA|TRBD1|TRBJ1-3
TGTGCCAGCAGCGAACAGGGGCGAAACACCATATATTTT
CASSEQGRNTIYF
>TRBV19|NA|TRBD1|TRBJ1-3
TGTGCCAGTAGTATCCAGGGACAGGGGGGAAACACCATATATTTT
CASSIQGQGGNTIYF
>TRBV5-1|NA|NA|TRBJ2-7
TGCGCCAGCAGCCCCCTGGACATGAGCTCCTACGAGCAGTACTTC
CASSPLDMSSYEQYF
>TRBV27|once|NA|TRBJ2-7
TGTGCCAGCAGTGCCCCGTGGGCAGCAGCCTACGAGCAGTACTTC
CASSAPWAAAYEQYF
>TRBV11-2|NA|NA|TRBJ2-2
TGTGCCAGCAGCTCAACCCTCCAGGCCGGGGAGCTGTTTTTT
CASSSTLQAGELFF
>TRBV7-9|NA|NA|TRBJ2-7
TGTGCCAGCAGCTTAGACTATCGGCCCTACGAGCAGTACTTC
CASSLDYRPYEQYF
>TRBV7-3|NA|NA|TRBJ2-3
TGTGCCAGCAGCCCAACAGGGTGGAGCACAGATACGCAGTATTTT
CASSPTGWSTDTQYF
>TRBV4-3|NA|TRBD2|TRBJ2-2
TGCGCCAGCAGCCAAGAACCCCCGGGAGGCTTCACCGGGGAGCTGTTTTTT
CASSQEPPGGFTGELFF
>TRBV19|NA|NA|TRBJ2-7
TGTGCCAGTAGTATCCGAACCACTCCCCGTTACCAAGAGCAGTACTTC
CASSIRTTPRYQEQYF
>TRBV5-1|NA|TRBD1|TRBJ2-7
TGCGCCAGCAGCTCGCGACAGGGGGCGCCGTACGAGCAGTACTTC
CASSSRQGAPYEQYF
>TRBV5-1|once|NA|TRBJ1-2
TGCGCCAGCAGCTTGAGGGAAGGGGATGGCTACACCTTC
CASSLREGDGYTF
>TRBV5-1|few|NA|TRBJ1-1
TGCGCCAGCAGCCGAGCACCGAACACTGAAGCTTTCTTT
CASSRAPNTEAFF
>TRBV7-3|NA|NA|TRBJ2-1
TGTGCCAGCAGACCTTCCGGGCAGGGGCTCTCCAATGAGCAGTTCTTC
CASRPSGQGLSNEQFF
>TRBV5-6|few|TRBD2|TRBJ2-3
TGTGCCAGCAGCACCGGACTAGCGGGGGGGCCGGCAGATACGCAGTATTTT
CASSTGLAGGPADTQYF
>TRBV11-2|NA|TRBD2|TRBJ2-7
TGTGCCAGCAGTCGAGGTCACACCGGGACTAGCGGTTTCTACGAGCAGTACTTC
CASSRGHTGTSGFYEQYF
>TRBV19|NA|TRBD1|TRBJ1-2
TGTGCCAGTAGACCCGGGACAGGGGGCACCTATGGCTACACCTTC
CASRPGTGGTYGYTF
>TRBV5-1|once|NA|TRBJ2-2
TGCGCCAGCAGCTTCCTGAGAATGGGGGAGCTGTTTTTT
CASSFLRMGELFF
>TRBV13|NA|NA|TRBJ2-1
TGTGCCAGCAGCTTAGGTGGCGCGGATACCAATGAGCAGTTCTTC
CASSLGGADTNEQFF
>TRBV19|few|TRBD1|TRBJ1-2
TGTGCCAGCTCCGGGACAGGCATCTATGGCTACACCTTC
CASSGTGIYGYTF
>TRBV5-1|NA|TRBD1|TRBJ1-6
TGCGCCAGCAGCTTAGGGACAGGATGGTATAATTCACCCCTCCACTTT
CASSLGTGWYNSPLHF
>TRBV10-3|once|NA|TRBJ1-2
TGTGCCATCAGTGGAGGAGACTATGGCTACACCTTC
CAISGGDYGYTF
>TRBV5-5|NA|NA|TRBJ1-3
TGTGCCAGCAGCTCCGGGTCGAGCTCTGGAAACACCATATATTTT
CASSSGSSSGNTIYF
>TRBV15|NA|NA|TRBJ2-6
TGTGCCACCAGCAGAGATCGGTTCTCCGGGGCCAACGTCCTGACTTTC
CATSRDRFSGANVLTF
>TRBV12-3/TRBV12-4|NA|NA|TRBJ2-5
TGTGCCAGCAGTCCCCGGGAGACCCAGTACTTC
CASSPRETQYF
>TRBV19|NA|TRBD1|TRBJ2-1
TGTGCCAGTAGTATTCGAGGACAGGGGGCTATTAGCTCCTACAATGAGCAGTTCTTC
CASSIRGQGAISSYNEQFF